These 7 T cell receptor beta chains were sequenced from one sample in a study of blood T cell repertoires in COVID-19. Measured with immunoSEQ multiplex PCR; TCRdb has only the in-frame clones, and not every one. The sample records a few hundred thousand clones, 90% being singletons. Sequencing input: PBMCs or T cells enriched from blood (not recorded which). These TCRs come from a woman under 30 with acute COVID-19.

This rearrangement joins TRBV27 to TRBJ1-1; possibly TRBD1 for D (5 bases). CDR1 is MNHEY and CDR2 is SMNVEV in the germline V gene (reference sequence). There are 14 residues in the CDR3. V was trimmed by 6 bases and J by 1 base, leaving 12 bases between them. In nucleotides, the CDR3 is TGTGCCAGCAGGCTCGGACATACGAACACTGAAGCTTTCTTT. Translated, it gives CASRLGHTNTEAFF.

The V call is TRBV11-3, the J call TRBJ1-1; 7 bases map to TRBD1. The CDR3 contains 14 residues. The germline V gene encodes CDR1 SGHNT and CDR2 YENEEA. With V trimmed by 4 bases and J by 0 bases, 2 bases remained unmatched. The CDR3 DNA is TGTGCCAGCAGCTGGACAGGTATGAACACTGAAGCTTTCTTT. This sequence encodes CASSWTGMNTEAFF.

The chain is built from TRBV29-1 and TRBJ2-1; TRBD2 agrees at 8 bases. J lost 4 bases, V lost 1 base, and 6 bases had no gene match. The CDR3 totals 15 residues. Germline CDR1 and CDR2: SQVTM and ANQGSEA. The CDR3 DNA is TGCAGCGTTGAAGTCCTTAGCGGGACGTACAATGAGCAGTTCTTC. It is translated as CSVEVLSGTYNEQFF.

Of note for this clone: Different DNA sequences within this sample yield the same CDR3. The V gene is TRBV3-1 (or the pseudogene TRBV3-2), the J gene TRBJ1-2; D perhaps matches TRBD1 (5 bases). Trimming shortened V by 3 bases and J by 1 base, and 12 bases separated the two germline ends. This CDR3 is 15 amino acids long. Germline loops: CDR1 LGHDT, CDR2 YNNKEL (reference sequence). This chain's CDR3 is CASSQADRSNYGYTF. Written as DNA, the CDR3 is TGTGCCAGCAGCCAGGCCGACAGAAGTAACTATGGCTACACCTTC.

V usage is TRBV18 and J usage is TRBJ2-5, with TRBD2 identical over 13 bases. Germline values: CDR1 KGHSH, CDR2 LQKENI. The V gene end was trimmed by 4 bases and the J gene end by 5 bases; junction bases not matched to a gene: 4. This CDR3 contains 15 residues. CDR3 residues: CASSRGLAGLETQYF. The CDR3 nucleotides are TGTGCCAGCTCACGGGGACTAGCGGGACTTGAGACCCAGTACTTC.

This clone was seen only once. J is TRBJ1-2 and V is TRBV18; 7 bases agree with TRBD1. Germline V gene lookup returns CDR1 KGHSH and CDR2 LQKENI. The CDR3 length is 13 residues. The V gene end was trimmed by 5 bases and the J gene end by 7 bases; junction bases not matched to a gene: 7. The CDR3 DNA reads as TGTGCCAGCTCAGGAGAGGAGGGGGCTGGCTACACCTTC. It yields the protein CASSGEEGAGYTF.

This clone was recorded once. The chain links TRBV5-1 to TRBJ2-7; possible D gene TRBD2, 5 bases. This CDR3 is 14 amino acids long. The V gene's germline CDR1 is SGHRS and CDR2 YFSETQ. V lost 1 base and J lost 4, with 12 bases in between. The CDR3 DNA reads as TGCGCCAGCAGCTTGACGGACTGGAATTACGAGCAGTACTTC. It translates to CASSLTDWNYEQYF.